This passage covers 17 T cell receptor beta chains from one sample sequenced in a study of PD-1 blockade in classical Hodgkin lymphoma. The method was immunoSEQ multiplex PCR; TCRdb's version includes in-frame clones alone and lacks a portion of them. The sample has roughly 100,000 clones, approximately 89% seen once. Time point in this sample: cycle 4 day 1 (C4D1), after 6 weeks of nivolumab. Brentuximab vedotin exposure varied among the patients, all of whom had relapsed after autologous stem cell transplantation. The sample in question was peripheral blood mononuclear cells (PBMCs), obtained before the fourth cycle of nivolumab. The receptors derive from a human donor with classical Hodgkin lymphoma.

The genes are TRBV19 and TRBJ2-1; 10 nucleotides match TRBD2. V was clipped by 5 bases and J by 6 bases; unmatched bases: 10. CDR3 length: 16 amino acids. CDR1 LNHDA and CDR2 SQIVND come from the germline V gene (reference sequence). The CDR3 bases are TGTGCCAGTAGTTCGGGCAATCTAGCGGGAGTCAATGAGCAGTTCTTC. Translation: CASSSGNLAGVNEQFF.

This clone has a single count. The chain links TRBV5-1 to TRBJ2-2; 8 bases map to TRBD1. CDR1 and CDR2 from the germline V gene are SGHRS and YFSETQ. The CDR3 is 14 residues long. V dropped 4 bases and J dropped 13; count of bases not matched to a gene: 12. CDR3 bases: TGCGCCAGCAGCGTGGGACAGGCGACGGGTGGGCTGTTTTTT. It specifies CASSVGQATGGLFF. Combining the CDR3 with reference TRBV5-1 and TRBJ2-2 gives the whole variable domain KAGVTQTPRYLIKTRGQQVTLSCSPISGHRSVSWYQQTPGQGLQFLFEYFSETQRNKGNFPGRFSGRQFSNSRSEMNVSTLELGDSALYLCASSVGQATGGLFFGEGSRLTVL.

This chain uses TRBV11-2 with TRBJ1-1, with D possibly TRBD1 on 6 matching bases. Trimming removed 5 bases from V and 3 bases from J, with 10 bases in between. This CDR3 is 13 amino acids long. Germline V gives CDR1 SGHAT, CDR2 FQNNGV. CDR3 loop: CASSRQADTEAFF. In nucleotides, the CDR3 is TGTGCCAGCAGCAGACAGGCCGACACTGAAGCTTTCTTT.

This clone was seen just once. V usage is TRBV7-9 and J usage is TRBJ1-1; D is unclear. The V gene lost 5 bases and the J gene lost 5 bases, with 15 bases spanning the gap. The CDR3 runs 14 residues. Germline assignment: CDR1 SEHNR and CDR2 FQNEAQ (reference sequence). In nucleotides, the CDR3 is TGTGCCAGCAGCGGCGTGGGCTCCATGACTGAAGCTTTCTTT. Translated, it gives CASSGVGSMTEAFF.

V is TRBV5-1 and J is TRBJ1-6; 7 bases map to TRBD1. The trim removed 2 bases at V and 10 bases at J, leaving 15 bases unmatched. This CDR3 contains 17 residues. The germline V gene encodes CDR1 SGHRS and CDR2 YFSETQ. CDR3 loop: CASSFGRQGPGGSPLHF. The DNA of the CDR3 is TGCGCCAGCAGCTTTGGTCGACAGGGACCGGGGGGGTCACCCCTCCACTTT.

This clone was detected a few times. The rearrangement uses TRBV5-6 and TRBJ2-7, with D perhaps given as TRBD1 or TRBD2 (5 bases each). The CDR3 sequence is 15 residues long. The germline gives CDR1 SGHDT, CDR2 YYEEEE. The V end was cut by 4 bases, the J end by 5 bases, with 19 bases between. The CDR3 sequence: CASSARDGRLHEQYF. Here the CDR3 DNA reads TGTGCCAGCAGCGCGAGGGACGGACGTCTACACGAGCAGTACTTC.

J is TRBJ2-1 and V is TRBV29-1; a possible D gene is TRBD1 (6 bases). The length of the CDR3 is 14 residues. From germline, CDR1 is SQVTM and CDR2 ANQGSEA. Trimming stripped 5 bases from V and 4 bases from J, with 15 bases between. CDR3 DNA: TGCAGCGTTCCCAATCAGGGGACATACAATGAGCAGTTCTTC. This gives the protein CSVPNQGTYNEQFF.

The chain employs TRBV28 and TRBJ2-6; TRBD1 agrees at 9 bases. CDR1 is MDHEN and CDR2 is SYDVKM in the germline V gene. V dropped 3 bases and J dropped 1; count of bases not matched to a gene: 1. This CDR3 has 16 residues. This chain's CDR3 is CASSFGTGSGANVLTF. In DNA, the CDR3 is TGTGCCAGCAGTTTCGGGACAGGGTCTGGGGCCAACGTCCTGACTTTC.

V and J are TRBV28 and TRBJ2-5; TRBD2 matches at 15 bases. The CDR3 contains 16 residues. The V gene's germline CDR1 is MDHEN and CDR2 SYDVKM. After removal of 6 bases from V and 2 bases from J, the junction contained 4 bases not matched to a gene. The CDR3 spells CASSQGLAGGQETQYF. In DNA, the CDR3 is TGTGCCAGCAGCCAGGGACTAGCGGGAGGACAAGAGACCCAGTACTTC.

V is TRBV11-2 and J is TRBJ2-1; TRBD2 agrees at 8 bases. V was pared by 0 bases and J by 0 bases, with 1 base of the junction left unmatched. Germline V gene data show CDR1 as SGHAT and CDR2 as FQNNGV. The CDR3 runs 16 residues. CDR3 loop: CASSLESGSSYNEQFF. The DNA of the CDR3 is TGTGCCAGCAGCTTAGAAAGCGGGAGCTCCTACAATGAGCAGTTCTTC.

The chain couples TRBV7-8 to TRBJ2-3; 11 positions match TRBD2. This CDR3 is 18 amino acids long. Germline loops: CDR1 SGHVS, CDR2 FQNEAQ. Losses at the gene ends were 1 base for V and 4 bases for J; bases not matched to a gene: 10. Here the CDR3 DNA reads TGTGCCAGCAGCTTAGTCTGGGATAGCGGGAGGGCCGCAGATACGCAGTATTTT. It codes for CASSLVWDSGRAADTQYF.

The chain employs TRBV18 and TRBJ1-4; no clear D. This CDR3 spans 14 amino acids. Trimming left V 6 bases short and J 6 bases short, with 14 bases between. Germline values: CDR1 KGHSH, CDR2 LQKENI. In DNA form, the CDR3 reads TGTGCCAGCTCCCCGACGGTGCAGGATGAAAAACTGTTTTTT. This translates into CASSPTVQDEKLFF.

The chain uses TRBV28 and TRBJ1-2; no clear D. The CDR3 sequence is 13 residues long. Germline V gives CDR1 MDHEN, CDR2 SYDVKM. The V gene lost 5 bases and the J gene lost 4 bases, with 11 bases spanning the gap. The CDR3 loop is CASSLEGSYGYTF. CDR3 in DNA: TGTGCCAGCAGTCTAGAGGGCTCCTATGGCTACACCTTC.

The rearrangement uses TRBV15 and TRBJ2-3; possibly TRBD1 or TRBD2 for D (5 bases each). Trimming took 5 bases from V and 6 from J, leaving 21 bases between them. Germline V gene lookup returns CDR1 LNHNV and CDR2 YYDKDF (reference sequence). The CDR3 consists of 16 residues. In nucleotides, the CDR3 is TGTGCCACCAGCGGCCTGGGGGTCGGGGCAGGCGATACGCAGTATTTT. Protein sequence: CATSGLGVGAGDTQYF.

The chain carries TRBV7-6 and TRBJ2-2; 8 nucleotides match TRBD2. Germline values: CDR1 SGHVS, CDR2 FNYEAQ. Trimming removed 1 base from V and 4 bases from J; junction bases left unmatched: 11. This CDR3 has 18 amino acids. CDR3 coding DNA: TGTGCCAGCAGCTTAGTTGGAGCCAGCGGGAGACTCACCGGGGAGCTGTTTTTT. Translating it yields CASSLVGASGRLTGELFF.

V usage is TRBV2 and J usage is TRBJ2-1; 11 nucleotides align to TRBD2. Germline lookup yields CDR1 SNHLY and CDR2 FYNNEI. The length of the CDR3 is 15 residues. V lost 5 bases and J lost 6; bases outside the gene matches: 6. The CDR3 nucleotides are TGTGCCAGCAGTACTAGCGGGAGTCTCAGCAATGAGCAGTTCTTC. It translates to CASSTSGSLSNEQFF.

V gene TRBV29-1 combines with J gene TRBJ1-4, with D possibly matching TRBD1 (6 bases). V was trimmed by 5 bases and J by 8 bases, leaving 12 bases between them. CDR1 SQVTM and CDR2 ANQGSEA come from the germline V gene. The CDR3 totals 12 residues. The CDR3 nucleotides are TGCAGCGTTTCACAGGGAGGCGAAAAACTGTTTTTT. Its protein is CSVSQGGEKLFF.